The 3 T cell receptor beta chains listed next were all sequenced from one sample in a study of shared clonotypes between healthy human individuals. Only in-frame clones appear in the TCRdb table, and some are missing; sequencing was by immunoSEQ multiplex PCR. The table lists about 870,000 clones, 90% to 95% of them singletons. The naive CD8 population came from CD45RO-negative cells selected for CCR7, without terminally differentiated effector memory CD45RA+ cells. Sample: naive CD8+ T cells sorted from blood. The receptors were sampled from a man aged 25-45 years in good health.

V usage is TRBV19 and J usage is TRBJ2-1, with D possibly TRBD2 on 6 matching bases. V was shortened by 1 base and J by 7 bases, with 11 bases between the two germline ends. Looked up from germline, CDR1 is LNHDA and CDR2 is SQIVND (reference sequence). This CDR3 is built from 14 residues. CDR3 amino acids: CASSIALARNEQFF. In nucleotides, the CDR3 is TGTGCCAGTAGTATAGCTCTAGCGAGGAATGAGCAGTTCTTC. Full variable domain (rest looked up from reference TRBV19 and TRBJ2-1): DGGITQSPKYLFRKEGQNVTLSCEQNLNHDAMYWYRQDPGQGLRLIYYSQIVNDFQKGDIAEGYSVSREKKESFPLTVTSAQKNPTAFYLCASSIALARNEQFFGPGTRLTVL.

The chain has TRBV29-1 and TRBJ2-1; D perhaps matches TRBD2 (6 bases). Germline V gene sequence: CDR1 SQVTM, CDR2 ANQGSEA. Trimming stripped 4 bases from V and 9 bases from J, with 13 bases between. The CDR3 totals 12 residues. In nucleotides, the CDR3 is TGCAGCGTTGTTTCTAGCGAGGGTGAGCAGTTCTTC. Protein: CSVVSSEGEQFF.

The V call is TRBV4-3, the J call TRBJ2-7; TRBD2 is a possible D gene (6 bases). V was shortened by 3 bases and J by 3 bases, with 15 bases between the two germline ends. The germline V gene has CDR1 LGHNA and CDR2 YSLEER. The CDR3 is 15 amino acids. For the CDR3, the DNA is TGCGCCAGCAGCCAGGGGAGGACCCATATCTACGAGCAGTACTTC. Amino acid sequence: CASSQGRTHIYEQYF.